This T cell receptor (beta chain) was observed in a study of blood T cell repertoires in COVID-19. About the research overall: From the United States, Italy and Spain came samples of acute and convalescent COVID-19. PBMCs, B-cell-depleted T cells, or T cells were the source of the cDNA or gDNA that made up the material.

Germline lookup yields CDR1 SGHNT and CDR2 YYREEE (reference sequence). The ends were cut back, 3 bases at V and 2 bases at J, with 8 bases in the middle. The CDR3 has 13 amino acids. The assay was immunoSEQ multiplex PCR, and TCRdb's table has in-frame clones only and misses some. The table includes a few hundred thousand clones, about 88% detected once. Living in 24 US areas, the participants were between roughly 18 and 90 years of age. Participants had their cohort set by participant-reported clinical history. The chain combines TRBV5-4 with TRBJ1-2; no clear D. The clonotype was recovered from a woman in her forties or fifties who had been exposed to COVID-19. The sample consisted of PBMCs or T cells enriched from blood (not recorded which). This chain's CDR3 is CASSSAGNYGYTF. CDR3 coding DNA: TGTGCCAGCAGCTCCGCGGGAAACTATGGCTACACCTTC. The full variable domain, in which reference TRBV5-4 and TRBJ1-2 provide the parts outside the CDR3, is ETGVTQSPTHLIKTRGQQVTLRCSSQSGHNTVSWYQQALGQGPQFIFQYYREEENGRGNFPPRFSGLQFPNYSSELNVNALELDDSALYLCASSSAGNYGYTFGSGTRLTVV.